The clone carrying this T cell receptor beta chain was seen a single time. The data are from a study of T cell changes during pregnancy in multiple sclerosis. Germline CDR1 reads SQVTM; CDR2 reads ANQGSEA. The CDR3 runs to 13 residues. V lost 1 base to trimming and J lost 4 bases; unmatched junction nucleotides: 4. The repertoire was sequenced with immunoSEQ multiplex PCR; TCRdb's copy has only in-frame clones and lacks some. The sample includes roughly 27,000 clones, almost 90% of them seen just once. The sequencing used CD8+ T cells from peripheral blood mononuclear cells, collected in the second trimester of pregnancy. The gene calls are TRBV29-1 and TRBJ2-7; 7 bases align to TRBD2. The sequence was collected from a female donor with multiple sclerosis, enrolled in a pregnancy study. This CDR3 reads CSVEVGRAYEQYF. CDR3 in DNA: TGCAGCGTTGAAGTGGGGAGGGCATACGAGCAGTACTTC.